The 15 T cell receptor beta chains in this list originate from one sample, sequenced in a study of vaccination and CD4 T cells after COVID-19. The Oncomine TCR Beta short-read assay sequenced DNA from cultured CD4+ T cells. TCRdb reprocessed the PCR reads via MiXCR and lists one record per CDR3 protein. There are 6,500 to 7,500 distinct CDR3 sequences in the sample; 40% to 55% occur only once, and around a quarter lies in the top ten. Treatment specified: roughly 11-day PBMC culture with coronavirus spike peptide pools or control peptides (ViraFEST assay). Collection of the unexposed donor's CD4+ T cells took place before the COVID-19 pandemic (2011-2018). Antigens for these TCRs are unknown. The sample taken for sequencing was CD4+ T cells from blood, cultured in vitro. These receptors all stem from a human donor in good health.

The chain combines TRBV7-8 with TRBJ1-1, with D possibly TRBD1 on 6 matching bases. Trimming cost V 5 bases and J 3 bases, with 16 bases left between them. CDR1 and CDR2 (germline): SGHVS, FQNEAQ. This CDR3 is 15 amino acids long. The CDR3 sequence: CASSPQGQLYTEAFF. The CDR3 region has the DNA TGTGCCAGCAGCCCACAGGGTCAACTGTACACTGAAGCTTTCTTT.

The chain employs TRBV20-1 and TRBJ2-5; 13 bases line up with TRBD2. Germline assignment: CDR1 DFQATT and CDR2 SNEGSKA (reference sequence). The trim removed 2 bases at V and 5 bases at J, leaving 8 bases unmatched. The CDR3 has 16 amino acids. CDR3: CSARPGLAGVGETQYF. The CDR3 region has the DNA TGCAGTGCTAGACCCGGACTAGCGGGAGTTGGCGAGACCCAGTACTTC.

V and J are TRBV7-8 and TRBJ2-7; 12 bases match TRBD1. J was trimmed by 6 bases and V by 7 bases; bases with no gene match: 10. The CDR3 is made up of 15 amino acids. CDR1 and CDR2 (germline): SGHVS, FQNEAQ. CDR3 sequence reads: CASNKGDRGRSEQYF. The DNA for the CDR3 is TGTGCCAGCAACAAGGGGGACAGGGGGCGTAGCGAGCAGTACTTC.

Written as DNA, the CDR3 is TGTGCCAGTAGTATTTGGCAGGGGAGCCTAAACACCGGGGAGCTGTTTTTT. Encoded protein: CASSIWQGSLNTGELFF. V usage is TRBV19 and J usage is TRBJ2-2, with TRBD1 as a possible D gene (6 bases). CDR3 length equals 17 residues. CDR1 LNHDA and CDR2 SQIVND come from the germline V gene (reference sequence). Trimming removed 3 bases from V and 2 bases from J, with 16 bases in between.

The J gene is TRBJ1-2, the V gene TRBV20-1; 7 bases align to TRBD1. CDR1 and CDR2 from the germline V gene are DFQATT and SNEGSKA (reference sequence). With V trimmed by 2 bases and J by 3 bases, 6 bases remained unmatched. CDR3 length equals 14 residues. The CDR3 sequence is CSARKGQIHYGYTF. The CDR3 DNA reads TGCAGTGCTAGAAAGGGACAGATCCACTATGGCTACACCTTC.

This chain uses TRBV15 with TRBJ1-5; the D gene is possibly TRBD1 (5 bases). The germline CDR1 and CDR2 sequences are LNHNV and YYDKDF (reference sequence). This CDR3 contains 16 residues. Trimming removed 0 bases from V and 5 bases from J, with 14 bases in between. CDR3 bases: TGTGCCACCAGCAGAGATCGGGCAGGGAGGCATCAGCCCCAGCATTTT. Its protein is CATSRDRAGRHQPQHF.

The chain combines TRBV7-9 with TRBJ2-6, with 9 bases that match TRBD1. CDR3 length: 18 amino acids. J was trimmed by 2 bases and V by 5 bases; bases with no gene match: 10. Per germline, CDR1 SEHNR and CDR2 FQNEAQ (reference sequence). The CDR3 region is CASSPGGTGTTGANVLTF. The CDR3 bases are TGTGCCAGCAGCCCAGGGGGGACAGGGACCACTGGGGCCAACGTCCTGACTTTC.

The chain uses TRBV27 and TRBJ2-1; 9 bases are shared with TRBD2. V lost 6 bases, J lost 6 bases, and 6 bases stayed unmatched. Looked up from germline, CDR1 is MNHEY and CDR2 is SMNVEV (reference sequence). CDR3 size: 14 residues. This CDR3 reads CASRQGSGGNEQFF. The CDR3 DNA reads TGTGCCAGCAGACAAGGTAGCGGGGGCAATGAGCAGTTCTTC.

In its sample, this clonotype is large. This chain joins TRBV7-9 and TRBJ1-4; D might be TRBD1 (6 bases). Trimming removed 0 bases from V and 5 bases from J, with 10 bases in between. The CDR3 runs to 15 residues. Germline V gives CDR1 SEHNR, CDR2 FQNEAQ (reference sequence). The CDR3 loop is CASSLAQGPNEKLFF. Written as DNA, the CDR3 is TGTGCCAGCAGCTTAGCCCAGGGGCCGAATGAAAAACTGTTTTTT.

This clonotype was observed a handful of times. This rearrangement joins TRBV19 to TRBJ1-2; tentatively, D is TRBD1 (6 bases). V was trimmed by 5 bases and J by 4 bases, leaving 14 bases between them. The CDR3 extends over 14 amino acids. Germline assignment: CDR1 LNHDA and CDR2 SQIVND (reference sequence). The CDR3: CASSRGQQGYGYTF. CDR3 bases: TGTGCCAGTAGTCGCGGACAGCAGGGCTATGGCTACACCTTC.

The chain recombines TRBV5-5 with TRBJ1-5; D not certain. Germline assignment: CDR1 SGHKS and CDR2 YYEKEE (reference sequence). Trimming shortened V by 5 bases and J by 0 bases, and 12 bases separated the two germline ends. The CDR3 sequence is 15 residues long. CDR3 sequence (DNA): TGTGCCAGCAGAGACGGATGGGATAGCAATCAGCCCCAGCATTTT. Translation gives CASRDGWDSNQPQHF.

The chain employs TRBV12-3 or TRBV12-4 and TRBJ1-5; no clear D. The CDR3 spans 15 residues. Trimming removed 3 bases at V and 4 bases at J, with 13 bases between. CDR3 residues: CASSLRPSGNQPQHF. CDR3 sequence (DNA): TGTGCCAGCAGTTTGAGACCCTCGGGGAATCAGCCCCAGCATTTT.

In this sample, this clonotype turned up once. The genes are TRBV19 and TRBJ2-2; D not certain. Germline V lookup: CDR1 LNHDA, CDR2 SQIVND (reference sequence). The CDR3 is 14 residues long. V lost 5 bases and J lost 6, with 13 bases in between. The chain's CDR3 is CASSPSAGSGELFF. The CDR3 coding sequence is TGTGCCAGTAGTCCCTCGGCCGGGTCCGGGGAGCTGTTTTTT.

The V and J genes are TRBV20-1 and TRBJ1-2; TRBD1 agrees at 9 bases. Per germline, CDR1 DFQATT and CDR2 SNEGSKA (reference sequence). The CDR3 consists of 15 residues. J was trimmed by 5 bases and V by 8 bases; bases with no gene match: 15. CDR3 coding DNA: TGCAGTACCAGCCTGCCCGGACAGGGGATTTATGGCTACACCTTC. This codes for CSTSLPGQGIYGYTF.

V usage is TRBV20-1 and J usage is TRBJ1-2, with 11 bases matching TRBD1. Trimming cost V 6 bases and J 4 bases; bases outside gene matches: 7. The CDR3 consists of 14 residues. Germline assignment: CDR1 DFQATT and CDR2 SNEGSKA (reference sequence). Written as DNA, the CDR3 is TGCAGTGCCAACAATGGACAGGGGGCCTATGGCTACACCTTC. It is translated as CSANNGQGAYGYTF.